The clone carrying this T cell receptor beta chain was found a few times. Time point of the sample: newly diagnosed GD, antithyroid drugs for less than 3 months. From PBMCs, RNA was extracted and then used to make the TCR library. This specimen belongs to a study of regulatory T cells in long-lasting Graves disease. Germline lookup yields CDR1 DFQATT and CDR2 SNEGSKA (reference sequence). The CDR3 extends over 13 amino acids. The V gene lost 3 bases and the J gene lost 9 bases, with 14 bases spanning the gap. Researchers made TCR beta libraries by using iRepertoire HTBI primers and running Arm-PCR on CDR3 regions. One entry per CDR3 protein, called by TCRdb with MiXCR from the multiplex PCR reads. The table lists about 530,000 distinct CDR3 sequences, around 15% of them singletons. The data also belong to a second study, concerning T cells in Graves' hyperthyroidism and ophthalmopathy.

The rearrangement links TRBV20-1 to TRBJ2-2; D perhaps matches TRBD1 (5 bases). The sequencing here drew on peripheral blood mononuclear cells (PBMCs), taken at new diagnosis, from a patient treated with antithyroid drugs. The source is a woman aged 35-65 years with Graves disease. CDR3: CSASGQDNRELFF. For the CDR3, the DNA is TGCAGTGCTAGCGGCCAGGACAACAGGGAGCTGTTTTTT.